One TCR beta chain is described in this entry. Its specificity is unknown. Healthy donors had no documented immune events, such as infections, while sampled. V was pared by 8 bases and J by 8 bases, with 25 bases between. CDR1 is MGHRA, CDR2 YSYEKL, per germline. The length of the CDR3 is 16 residues. The assay was immunoSEQ multiplex PCR, and TCRdb's table has in-frame clones only and misses some. This table has 90,000 to 95,000 clones, nearly 90% appearing once. This specimen belongs to a study of identifying expanded T cells in peripheral blood. Whole-study findings and limits: About 1.2 clones differed between technical replicates, versus about 17 and 20 over time. Roughly 2-week clone count variance significantly increased as total template count grew.

This rearrangement joins TRBV4-1 to TRBJ2-1; no clear D. This clonotype was sampled from a person aged 18 to 75 in good health. Source material: blood. In DNA, the CDR3 is TGCGCCAGCTCAATTAAGGTCAGGAGTTCTGGCGATGAGCAGTTCTTC. Translating gives CASSIKVRSSGDEQFF.